The text below deals with one T cell receptor beta chain. Clones were read by immunoSEQ multiplex PCR, and TCRdb kept only the in-frame ones, dropping some. The sample carries 300,000 to 400,000 clones, around four fifths recorded once. CDR1 and CDR2 (germline): KGHSH, LQKENI. Trimming pared 3 bases from V and 6 bases from J, leaving 4 bases between. CDR3 length: 11 amino acids. The data were taken from a study of blood T cell repertoires in COVID-19. The TCR was taken from a man in his thirties or forties with active or convalescent COVID-19. The chain joins TRBV18 to TRBJ2-3; D uncertain. The sequencing input was peripheral blood. CDR3 region: CASSPIDTQYF. The CDR3 DNA follows: TGTGCCAGCTCACCTATTGATACGCAGTATTTT.